The 27 T cell receptor beta chains below were found in one sample sequenced in a study of blood T cell repertoires in COVID-19. Data came from immunoSEQ multiplex PCR; TCRdb stores just in-frame clones and leaves some out. The sample gives about 180,000 clones, roughly 90% of which show up once; 0.53% is in the top ten. Sequencing used peripheral blood. These TCRs come from a man aged 45-65 years with acute or convalescent COVID-19.

V is TRBV4-1 and J is TRBJ1-1, with D maybe TRBD1 (6 bases). V was shortened by 4 bases and J by 3 bases, with 24 bases between the two germline ends. Looked up from germline, CDR1 is MGHRA and CDR2 is YSYEKL. The CDR3 is 18 amino acids. This chain's CDR3 is CASSREGLRGKLHTEAFF. Here the CDR3 DNA reads TGCGCCAGCAGCCGGGAAGGTCTGAGGGGGAAACTGCACACTGAAGCTTTCTTT.

This chain links TRBV4-3 with TRBJ2-2, with 8 bases aligning to TRBD2. Germline assignment: CDR1 LGHNA and CDR2 YSLEER. V gave up 2 bases and J gave up 6 bases; unmatched junction bases: 2. The length of the CDR3 is 14 residues. In nucleotides, the CDR3 is TGCGCCAGCAGCCAAACGGGGGGGCCCGGGGAGCTGTTTTTT. Translated, it gives CASSQTGGPGELFF.

J is TRBJ1-1 and V is TRBV6-6; no firm D call. There are 12 residues in the CDR3. Trimming removed 6 bases at V and 8 bases at J, with 13 bases between. Germline V lookup: CDR1 MNHNY, CDR2 SVGAGI (reference sequence). In DNA form, the CDR3 reads TGTGCCAGCAGCGCAGGACGAGGGGAAGCTTTCTTT. As protein: CASSAGRGEAFF.

The chain links TRBV9 to TRBJ2-5; 11 bases line up with TRBD2. The V segment lost 3 bases and the J segment 4 bases; nucleotides outside the gene matches: 8. This CDR3 is 16 amino acids long. Germline-derived CDR1 and CDR2 are SGDLS and YYNGEE. CDR3 sequence reads: CASSDHSGRERETQYF. CDR3 bases: TGTGCCAGCAGCGACCATAGCGGGAGGGAACGAGAGACCCAGTACTTC. The full variable domain, with the rest looked up from reference TRBV9 and TRBJ2-5, is DSGVTQTPKHLITATGQRVTLRCSPRSGDLSVYWYQQSLDQGLQFLIQYYNGEERAKGNILERFSAQQFPDLHSELNLSSLELGDSALYFCASSDHSGRERETQYFGPGTRLLVL.

The CDR3 sequence is CASSEAGLTGRGAFF. The CDR3 DNA is TGTGCCAGCAGTGAAGCGGGTCTGACAGGGCGCGGAGCTTTCTTT. The chain links TRBV6-1 to TRBJ1-1; 7 bases are a match to TRBD1. With 0 bases clipped from V and 10 bases from J, the junction kept 11 bases outside the gene matches. Looked up from germline, CDR1 is MNHNS and CDR2 is SASEGT. The CDR3 sequence is 15 residues long.

The rearrangement links TRBV28 to TRBJ1-5; unclear D gene. The germline CDR1 and CDR2 sequences are MDHEN and SYDVKM. This CDR3 is 16 amino acids long. V was shortened by 2 bases and J by 1 base, with 12 bases between the two germline ends. CDR3 sequence reads: CASSLRRFDSNQPQHF. CDR3 coding DNA: TGTGCCAGCAGTTTACGCAGGTTTGACAGCAATCAGCCCCAGCATTTT. Full variable domain (missing parts from reference TRBV28 and TRBJ1-5): DVKVTQSSRYLVKRTGEKVFLECVQDMDHENMFWYRQDPGLGLRLIYFSYDVKMKEKGDIPEGYSVSREKKERFSLILESASTNQTSMYLCASSLRRFDSNQPQHFGDGTRLSIL.

The V gene is TRBV5-1, the J gene TRBJ2-5; 9 bases are a match to TRBD1. The germline CDR1 and CDR2 sequences are SGHRS and YFSETQ. The CDR3 covers 16 residues. V was pared by 4 bases and J by 2 bases, with 9 bases of the junction left unmatched. CDR3: CASSPGTGRGQETQYF. The CDR3, as DNA: TGCGCCAGCAGCCCCGGGACAGGGAGAGGGCAAGAGACCCAGTACTTC. The entire variable domain, with the rest obtained from reference TRBV5-1 and TRBJ2-5, is as follows: KAGVTQTPRYLIKTRGQQVTLSCSPISGHRSVSWYQQTPGQGLQFLFEYFSETQRNKGNFPGRFSGRQFSNSRSEMNVSTLELGDSALYLCASSPGTGRGQETQYFGPGTRLLVL.

J is TRBJ1-6 and V is TRBV28; TRBD1 matches 8 bases. The CDR3 spans 15 residues. Per germline, CDR1 MDHEN and CDR2 SYDVKM. Losses at the gene ends were 2 bases for V and 4 bases for J; bases not matched to a gene: 1. CDR3 in amino acids: CASSLGDRYNSPLHF. The CDR3 bases are TGTGCCAGCAGTTTAGGGGACAGGTATAATTCACCCCTCCACTTT.

V is TRBV27 and J is TRBJ2-7, with 7 bases lining up with TRBD2. The CDR3 has 14 amino acids. Germline V gene lookup returns CDR1 MNHEY and CDR2 SMNVEV (reference sequence). Germline trimming cut 4 bases from V and 6 bases from J; bases unmatched to any gene: 9. For the CDR3, the DNA is TGTGCCAGCAGTTCCCGGGGAGGGGACGGCGAGCAGTACTTC. As protein: CASSSRGGDGEQYF.

The chain links TRBV6-5 to TRBJ2-7, with TRBD2 matching over 10 bases. V shed 0 bases, J shed 2 bases, and the junction held 1 base outside the gene matches. The CDR3 consists of 15 residues. The germline CDR1 and CDR2 sequences are MNHEY and SVGAGI. The CDR3 here is CASSYSAGGPYEQYV. CDR3 sequence (DNA): TGTGCCAGCAGTTACTCAGCGGGGGGGCCCTACGAGCAGTACGTC.

This chain uses TRBV9 with TRBJ1-1; maybe TRBD1 (5 bases). The CDR3 runs 14 residues. Trimming cost V 4 bases and J 3 bases, with 13 bases left between them. Germline lookup yields CDR1 SGDLS and CDR2 YYNGEE. The chain's CDR3 is CASSPHDSYTEAFF. The CDR3 nucleotides read TGTGCCAGCAGCCCACATGACAGTTACACTGAAGCTTTCTTT.

The chain couples TRBV19 to TRBJ2-7, with TRBD1 identical over 7 bases. Trimming took 5 bases from V and 4 from J; bases not matched to a gene: 8. Germline loops: CDR1 LNHDA, CDR2 SQIVND (reference sequence). The CDR3 runs to 14 residues. The CDR3 nucleotides are TGTGCCAGTAGTCCCAACAGGGGCGTGTACGAGCAGTACTTC. This encodes CASSPNRGVYEQYF. Full variable domain (rest looked up from reference TRBV19 and TRBJ2-7): DGGITQSPKYLFRKEGQNVTLSCEQNLNHDAMYWYRQDPGQGLRLIYYSQIVNDFQKGDIAEGYSVSREKKESFPLTVTSAQKNPTAFYLCASSPNRGVYEQYFGPGTRLTVT.

This chain links TRBV18 with TRBJ2-2, with a possible D match to TRBD1 (5 bases). CDR1 is KGHSH, CDR2 LQKENI, per germline. Trimming removed 1 base from V and 9 bases from J, with 15 bases in between. The CDR3 has 15 amino acids. The CDR3 DNA follows: TGTGCCAGCTCACCACAGGGGATGCAGGACCGGGAGCTGTTTTTT. It is translated as CASSPQGMQDRELFF.

The chain joins TRBV3-1 (or the pseudogene TRBV3-2) to TRBJ2-5; D not certain. The V end lost 5 bases, the J end lost 0 bases, and 7 bases lay between the germline ends. CDR3 length equals 13 residues. CDR1 and CDR2 from the germline V gene are LGHDT and YNNKEL (reference sequence). The CDR3 DNA follows: TGTGCCAGCAGCTACCGGGACCAAGAGACCCAGTACTTC. Its translation is CASSYRDQETQYF.

The V call is TRBV19, the J call TRBJ1-4; maybe TRBD1 (6 bases). The CDR3 sequence is 13 residues long. With 5 bases removed from V and 4 bases from J, the gap between germline ends came to 8 bases. CDR1 is LNHDA, CDR2 SQIVND, per germline (reference sequence). The CDR3 DNA reads as TGTGCCAGTAGTTCACAGGGTAATGAAAAACTGTTTTTT. As protein: CASSSQGNEKLFF.

This clone showed up just once. The rearrangement joins TRBV6-2 or TRBV6-3 to TRBJ1-2, with D possibly TRBD1 on 5 matching bases. This CDR3 comprises 12 residues. Germline V gene data show CDR1 as MNHEY and CDR2 as SVGEGT. V gave up 6 bases and J gave up 2 bases, with 7 bases separating them. CDR3 bases: TGTGCCAGCAGCGACAGAAACTATGGCTACACCTTC. Encoded protein: CASSDRNYGYTF.

This clone appeared once. The chain carries TRBV11-2 and TRBJ2-1; 10 bases map to TRBD2. CDR1 and CDR2 from the germline V gene are SGHAT and FQNNGV. The V gene end was trimmed by 5 bases and the J gene end by 12 bases; junction bases not matched to a gene: 22. This CDR3 spans 18 amino acids. CDR3 nucleotides: TGTGCCAGCAGCCCCAGGGGTGGGGCTAGCGGGAGCTCCGGTGGGCAGTTCTTC. It translates to CASSPRGGASGSSGGQFF.

The chain links TRBV5-5 to TRBJ1-2, with TRBD1 matching over 10 bases. The CDR3 has 17 amino acids. V was clipped by 5 bases and J by 2 bases; unmatched bases: 12. The V gene's germline CDR1 is SGHKS and CDR2 YYEKEE (reference sequence). The CDR3 loop is CASRRLTGTGENYGYTF. CDR3 sequence (DNA): TGTGCCAGCAGACGACTTACCGGGACAGGGGAGAACTATGGCTACACCTTC. Full variable domain (missing parts from reference TRBV5-5 and TRBJ1-2): DAGVTQSPTHLIKTRGQQVTLRCSPISGHKSVSWYQQVLGQGPQFIFQYYEKEERGRGNFPDRFSARQFPNYSSELNVNALLLGDSALYLCASRRLTGTGENYGYTFGSGTRLTVV.

This chain connects TRBV7-3 to TRBJ2-6; TRBD1 matches 9 bases. The CDR3 spans 17 residues. The trim removed 5 bases at V and 0 bases at J, leaving 5 bases unmatched. Germline-derived CDR1 and CDR2 are SGHTA and FQGTGA. The CDR3 here is CASSKDRGYSGANVLTF. The CDR3 nucleotides are TGTGCCAGCAGCAAGGACAGGGGTTACTCTGGGGCCAACGTCCTGACTTTC.

This sequence joins TRBV7-3 and TRBJ1-2; TRBD1 aligns across 8 bases. V dropped 5 bases and J dropped 4; count of bases not matched to a gene: 9. Germline V gives CDR1 SGHTA, CDR2 FQGTGA. The CDR3 runs 15 residues. The CDR3 is CASSENSGQGYGYTF. In DNA, the CDR3 is TGTGCCAGCAGCGAAAACTCTGGACAGGGCTATGGCTACACCTTC.

This clone was counted many times. The CDR3 is CASSIPREGTYEQYF. The CDR3 DNA reads TGTGCCAGTAGTATCCCCCGGGAGGGGACCTACGAGCAGTACTTC. This chain connects TRBV19 to TRBJ2-7; 8 nucleotides align to TRBD2. V shed 3 bases, J shed 2 bases, and the junction held 6 bases outside the gene matches. The CDR3 is 15 amino acids. Germline V gene sequence: CDR1 LNHDA, CDR2 SQIVND (reference sequence).

V is TRBV29-1 and J is TRBJ1-1; weak D call: TRBD1 (5 bases). This CDR3 is 13 amino acids long. CDR1 is SQVTM and CDR2 is ANQGSEA in the germline V gene. Trimming shortened V by 4 bases and J by 2 bases, and 11 bases separated the two germline ends. CDR3 sequence (DNA): TGCAGCGTTGCAGGGCTGTACAACACTGAAGCTTTCTTT. It is translated as CSVAGLYNTEAFF.

The CDR3 protein is CASSSRPQDEQYF. The CDR3 region has the DNA TGTGCCAGCAGCTCCCGTCCACAGGACGAGCAGTACTTC. The genes are TRBV7-9 and TRBJ2-7; possible D gene TRBD1, 5 bases. V lost 4 bases and J lost 5, with 12 bases in between. CDR1 is SEHNR and CDR2 is FQNEAQ in the germline V gene (reference sequence). CDR3 length equals 13 residues.

The V call is TRBV19, the J call TRBJ1-4, with 11 bases fitting TRBD1. Germline V gene data show CDR1 as LNHDA and CDR2 as SQIVND (reference sequence). There are 16 residues in the CDR3. V was clipped by 4 bases and J by 4 bases; unmatched bases: 5. CDR3 residues: CASSKPGQGVNEKLFF. CDR3 sequence (DNA): TGTGCCAGTAGTAAACCGGGACAGGGGGTTAATGAAAAACTGTTTTTT.

This clone was picked up a small number of times. This chain joins TRBV20-1 and TRBJ1-2; D is undetermined. Germline V gene sequence: CDR1 DFQATT, CDR2 SNEGSKA (reference sequence). Trimming removed 3 bases at V and 4 bases at J, with 6 bases between. The CDR3 is made up of 11 amino acids. The CDR3 nucleotides read TGCAGTGCTAGTGGGCTCTATGGCTACACCTTC. Protein product: CSASGLYGYTF.

The chain uses TRBV3-1 (or the pseudogene TRBV3-2) and TRBJ1-5, with 7 bases fitting TRBD1. The germline gives CDR1 LGHDT, CDR2 YNNKEL (reference sequence). This CDR3 has 16 amino acids. After removal of 1 base from V and 7 bases from J, the junction contained 10 bases not matched to a gene. CDR3 nucleotides: TGTGCCAGCAGCCAAGCAGGGTCCCAGGGGGGACAGCCCCAGCATTTT. This gives the protein CASSQAGSQGGQPQHF.

The V call is TRBV18, the J call TRBJ2-3, with TRBD2 identical over 11 bases. The J segment lost 6 bases and the V segment lost 6 bases, leaving 11 bases of the junction unmatched. Germline V lookup: CDR1 KGHSH, CDR2 LQKENI. The CDR3 extends over 16 amino acids. The CDR3 sequence is CASSPTSGGALDTQYF. DNA of the CDR3: TGTGCCAGCTCCCCTACTAGCGGGGGAGCCCTGGATACGCAGTATTTT.